The 14 T cell receptor beta chains reported below all come from one sample, sequenced in a study of shared clonotypes between healthy human individuals. Profiling relied on immunoSEQ multiplex PCR, and the TCRdb table lists in-frame clones only, not all of them. The repertoire holds 2 million to 2.5 million clones, nearly 97% seen once, with over 0.1% in the top ten. The sequencing input was naive CD4+ T cells sorted from blood. Subset indicated: CD45RA+ positively selected. All receptors derive from a man between 18 and 35 years old in good health.

The V and J genes are TRBV2 and TRBJ1-2; D perhaps matches TRBD1 (6 bases). Germline V lookup: CDR1 SNHLY, CDR2 FYNNEI. The CDR3 totals 13 residues. Trimming shortened V by 6 bases and J by 2 bases, and 10 bases separated the two germline ends. The CDR3 DNA reads as TGTGCCAGCAGCCCCGGGACAAACTATGGCTACACCTTC. Protein: CASSPGTNYGYTF.

The chain combines TRBV29-1 with TRBJ1-3; D call uncertain. Germline-derived CDR1 and CDR2 are SQVTM and ANQGSEA. CDR3 length: 14 amino acids. V was shortened by 5 bases and J by 0 bases, with 11 bases between the two germline ends. Written as DNA, the CDR3 is TGCAGCGTTCTAACAGCGACCTCTGGAAACACCATATATTTT. Its translation: CSVLTATSGNTIYF.

V gene TRBV13 combines with J gene TRBJ1-1; D is unresolved. The CDR3 is 12 residues long. V gave up 3 bases and J gave up 5 bases, with 7 bases separating them. Germline CDR1 and CDR2: PRHDT and FYEKMQ (reference sequence). CDR3 bases: TGTGCCAGCAGCTTTGGAAGGACTGAAGCTTTCTTT. It yields the protein CASSFGRTEAFF.

V gene TRBV28 combines with J gene TRBJ2-7, with D perhaps matching TRBD2 (6 bases). This CDR3 comprises 16 residues. V was clipped by 6 bases and J by 0 bases, with 18 bases between them. Germline CDR1 MDHEN, CDR2 SYDVKM. CDR3 region: CASSTPAWEVSYEQYF. The DNA for the CDR3 is TGTGCCAGCAGCACCCCAGCCTGGGAGGTCTCCTACGAGCAGTACTTC.

For the CDR3, the DNA is TGTGCCAGCACTGGGACAGAGAACACCGGGGAGCTGTTTTTT. It yields the protein CASTGTENTGELFF. The V and J genes are TRBV2 and TRBJ2-2, with 7 nucleotides matching TRBD1. The V gene's germline CDR1 is SNHLY and CDR2 FYNNEI. The CDR3 sequence is 14 residues long. The V and J ends lost 7 bases and 1 base, in that order; junction bases with no gene match: 3.

The chain couples TRBV6-6 to TRBJ2-3, with TRBD2 matching over 10 bases. CDR1 and CDR2 from the germline V gene are MNHNY and SVGAGI (reference sequence). With V trimmed by 6 bases and J by 7 bases, 10 bases remained unmatched. The CDR3 consists of 15 residues. CDR3 in amino acids: CASSSELAGMNTQYF. The CDR3 nucleotides are TGTGCCAGCAGCTCGGAACTAGCGGGGATGAATACGCAGTATTTT.

The chain joins TRBV30 to TRBJ1-2; no firm D call. The germline V and J ends were trimmed by 4 bases and 0 bases, with 9 bases remaining between them. This CDR3 contains 13 residues. CDR1 is GTSNPN and CDR2 is SVGIG in the germline V gene (reference sequence). The CDR3 sequence: CAWTQAANYGYTF. The CDR3 coding sequence is TGTGCCTGGACCCAGGCTGCTAACTATGGCTACACCTTC.

The chain carries TRBV30 and TRBJ1-5, with no clear D. Germline V lookup: CDR1 GTSNPN, CDR2 SVGIG (reference sequence). The CDR3 extends over 14 amino acids. V lost 1 base and J lost 6, with 13 bases in between. The CDR3 DNA reads TGTGCCTGGAGTGGGTTAGGAAAGAGTCAGCCCCAGCATTTT. Amino acid sequence: CAWSGLGKSQPQHF.

DNA of the CDR3: TGTGCCAGCAGAACAGAGGGGCCCTACACCTTC. As protein: CASRTEGPYTF. The chain joins TRBV2 to TRBJ1-2; possibly TRBD1 for D (5 bases). The CDR3 contains 11 residues. The V gene lost 6 bases and the J gene lost 10 bases, with 12 bases spanning the gap. CDR1 is SNHLY, CDR2 FYNNEI, per germline.

This chain links TRBV30 with TRBJ2-7, with 7 bases lining up with TRBD2. The V gene's germline CDR1 is GTSNPN and CDR2 SVGIG (reference sequence). There are 16 residues in the CDR3. The V gene end was trimmed by 3 bases and the J gene end by 6 bases; junction bases not matched to a gene: 17. CDR3 DNA: TGTGCCTGGAGCTCCCGCGGCGGGACTAAGTCCGGCGAGCAGTACTTC. It is translated as CAWSSRGGTKSGEQYF.

V usage is TRBV7-2 and J usage is TRBJ2-1, with a possible D match to TRBD2 (5 bases). Looked up from germline, CDR1 is SGHTA and CDR2 is FQGNSA. V shed 4 bases and J shed 0 bases, with 10 bases lying between them. The CDR3 spans 15 residues. CDR3 residues: CASSSRRDSYNEQFF. CDR3 nucleotides: TGTGCCAGCAGCTCAAGACGGGACTCCTACAATGAGCAGTTCTTC.

The J gene is TRBJ2-5, the V gene TRBV6-1; TRBD2 aligns across 10 bases. Trimming at V came to 4 bases and at J to 7 bases, leaving 9 bases not matched to a gene. CDR3 length: 15 amino acids. Per the germline V gene, CDR1 is MNHNS and CDR2 is SASEGT. CDR3 in amino acids: CASSATHVAGGTQYF. CDR3 sequence (DNA): TGTGCCAGCAGTGCAACCCATGTAGCGGGAGGGACCCAGTACTTC.

The chain couples TRBV7-9 to TRBJ2-1; 10 bases align to TRBD1. Germline-derived CDR1 and CDR2 are SEHNR and FQNEAQ (reference sequence). This CDR3 is built from 17 residues. V lost 7 bases to trimming and J lost 0 bases; unmatched junction nucleotides: 9. CDR3 region: CASISGTGASSYNEQFF. CDR3 sequence (DNA): TGTGCCAGCATCTCCGGGACAGGGGCAAGCTCCTACAATGAGCAGTTCTTC.

The chain couples TRBV4-3 to TRBJ1-2; the D is unclear. CDR3 size: 18 residues. V lost 1 base and J 6 bases, leaving 24 bases between the germline ends. The V gene's germline CDR1 is LGHNA and CDR2 YSLEER. CDR3 loop: CASSQGRSLREMFDGYTF. The CDR3 DNA sequence: TGCGCCAGCAGCCAAGGGAGATCACTTCGGGAGATGTTCGATGGCTACACCTTC.